Listed here is a single TCR beta chain. Use of 60 Vbeta and 13 Jbeta primers characterized the PCR. The table came from immunoSEQ multiplex PCR; TCRdb's copy has only in-frame clones and leaves some out. The table has some 130,000 clones, roughly 85% seen once. This sample is part of a study of cytomegalovirus exposure and HLA in healthy donors. Per germline, CDR1 SGHTA and CDR2 FQGNSA. V shed 3 bases and J shed 6 bases, with 14 bases lying between them. This CDR3 is 15 amino acids long. The sequence derives from a middle-aged man in good health and CMV-seropositive. The V and J genes are TRBV7-2 and TRBJ1-4; D gene uncertain. The sequenced sample was PBMCs. The CDR3 spells CASSFNARVDEKLFF. CDR3 nucleotide sequence: TGTGCCAGCAGCTTCAATGCGCGTGTGGATGAAAAACTGTTTTTT.